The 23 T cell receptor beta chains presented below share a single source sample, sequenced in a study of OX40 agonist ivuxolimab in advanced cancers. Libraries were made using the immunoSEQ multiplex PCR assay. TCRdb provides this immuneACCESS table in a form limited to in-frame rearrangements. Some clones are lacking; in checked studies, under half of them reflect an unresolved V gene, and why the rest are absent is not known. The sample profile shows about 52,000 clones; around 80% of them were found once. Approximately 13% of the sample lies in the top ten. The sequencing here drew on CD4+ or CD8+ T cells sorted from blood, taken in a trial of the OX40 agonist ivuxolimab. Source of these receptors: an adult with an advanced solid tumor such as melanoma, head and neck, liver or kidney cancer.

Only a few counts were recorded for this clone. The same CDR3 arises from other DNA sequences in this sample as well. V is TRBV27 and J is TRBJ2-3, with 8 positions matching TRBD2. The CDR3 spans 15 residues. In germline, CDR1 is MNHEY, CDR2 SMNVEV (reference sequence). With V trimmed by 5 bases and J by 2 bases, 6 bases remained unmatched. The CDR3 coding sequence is TGTGCCAGCAGTGGTCTAGCGGGCTTCACAGATACGCAGTATTTT. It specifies CASSGLAGFTDTQYF.

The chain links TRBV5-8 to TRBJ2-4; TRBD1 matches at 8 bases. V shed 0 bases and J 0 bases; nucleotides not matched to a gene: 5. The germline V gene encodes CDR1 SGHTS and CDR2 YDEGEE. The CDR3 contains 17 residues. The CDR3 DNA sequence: TGTGCCAGCAGCTTGGACCGGACAGGGTTAGCCAAAAACATTCAGTACTTC. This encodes CASSLDRTGLAKNIQYF.

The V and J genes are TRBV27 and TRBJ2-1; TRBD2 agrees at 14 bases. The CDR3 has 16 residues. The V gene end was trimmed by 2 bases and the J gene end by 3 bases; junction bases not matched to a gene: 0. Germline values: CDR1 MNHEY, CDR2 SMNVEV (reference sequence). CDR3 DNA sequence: TGTGCCAGCAGTTTAGGACTAGCGGGGGGCTACAATGAGCAGTTCTTC. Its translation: CASSLGLAGGYNEQFF.

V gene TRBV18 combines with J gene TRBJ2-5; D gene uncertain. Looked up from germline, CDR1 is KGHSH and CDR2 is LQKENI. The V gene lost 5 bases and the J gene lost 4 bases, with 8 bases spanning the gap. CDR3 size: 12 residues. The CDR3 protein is CASSDAVETQYF. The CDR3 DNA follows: TGTGCCAGCTCAGATGCTGTAGAGACCCAGTACTTC.

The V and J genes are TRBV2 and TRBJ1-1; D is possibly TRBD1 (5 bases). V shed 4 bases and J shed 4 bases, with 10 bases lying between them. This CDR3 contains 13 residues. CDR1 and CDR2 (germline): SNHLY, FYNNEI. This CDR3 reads CASSGREGTEAFF. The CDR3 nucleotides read TGTGCCAGCAGTGGCAGGGAAGGCACTGAAGCTTTCTTT.

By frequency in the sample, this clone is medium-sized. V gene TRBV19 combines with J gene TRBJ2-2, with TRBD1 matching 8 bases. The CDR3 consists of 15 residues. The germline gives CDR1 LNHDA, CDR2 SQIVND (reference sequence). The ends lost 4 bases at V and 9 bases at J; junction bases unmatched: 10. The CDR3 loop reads CASSTGQGGVRELFF. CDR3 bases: TGTGCCAGTAGTACTGGACAGGGTGGGGTCCGGGAGCTGTTTTTT.

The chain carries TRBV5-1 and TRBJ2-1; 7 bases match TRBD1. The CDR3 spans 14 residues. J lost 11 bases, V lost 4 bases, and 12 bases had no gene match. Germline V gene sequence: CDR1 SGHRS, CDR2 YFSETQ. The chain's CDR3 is CASSRTYTGDQQFF. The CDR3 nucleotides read TGCGCCAGCAGCCGGACCTATACAGGGGACCAGCAGTTCTTC.

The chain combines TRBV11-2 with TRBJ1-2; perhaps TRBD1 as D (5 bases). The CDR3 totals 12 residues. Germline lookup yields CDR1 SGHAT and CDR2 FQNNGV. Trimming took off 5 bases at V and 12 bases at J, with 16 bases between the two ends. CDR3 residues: CASSVSRGMNTF. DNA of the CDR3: TGTGCCAGCAGCGTTTCCCGGGGGATGAACACCTTC.

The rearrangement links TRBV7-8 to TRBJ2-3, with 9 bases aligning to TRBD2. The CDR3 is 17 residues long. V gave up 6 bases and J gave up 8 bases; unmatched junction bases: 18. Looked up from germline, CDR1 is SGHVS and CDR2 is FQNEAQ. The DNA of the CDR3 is TGTGCCAGCAGAGAACCTCTAGCGGGGAGGACAAGCGTTACGCAGTATTTT. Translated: CASREPLAGRTSVTQYF. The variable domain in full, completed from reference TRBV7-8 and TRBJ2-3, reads GAGVSQSPRYKVAKRGQDVALRCDPISGHVSLFWYQQALGQGPEFLTYFQNEAQLDKSGLPSDRFFAERPEGSVSTLKIQRTQQEDSAVYLCASREPLAGRTSVTQYFGPGTRLTVL.

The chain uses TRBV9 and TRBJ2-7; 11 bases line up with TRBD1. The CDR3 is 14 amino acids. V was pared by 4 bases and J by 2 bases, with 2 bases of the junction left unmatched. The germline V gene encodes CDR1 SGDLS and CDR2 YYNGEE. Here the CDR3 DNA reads TGTGCCAGCAGCCGGGACAGGGGGACCTACGAGCAGTACTTC. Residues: CASSRDRGTYEQYF. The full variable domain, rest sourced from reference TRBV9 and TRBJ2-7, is DSGVTQTPKHLITATGQRVTLRCSPRSGDLSVYWYQQSLDQGLQFLIQYYNGEERAKGNILERFSAQQFPDLHSELNLSSLELGDSALYFCASSRDRGTYEQYFGPGTRLTVT.

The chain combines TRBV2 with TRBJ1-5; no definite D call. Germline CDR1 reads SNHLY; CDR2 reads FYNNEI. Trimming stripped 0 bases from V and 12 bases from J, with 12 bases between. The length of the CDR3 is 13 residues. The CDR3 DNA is TGTGCCAGCAGTGAAGCTCCGCCGGTCGGCCAGCATTTT. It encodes CASSEAPPVGQHF.

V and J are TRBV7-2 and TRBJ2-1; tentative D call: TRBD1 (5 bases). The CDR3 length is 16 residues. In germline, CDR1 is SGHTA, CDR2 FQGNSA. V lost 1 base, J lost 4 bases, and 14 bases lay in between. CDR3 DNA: TGTGCCAGCAGCTTAGGGGGCTCGAGTCAGTACAATGAGCAGTTCTTC. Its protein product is CASSLGGSSQYNEQFF.

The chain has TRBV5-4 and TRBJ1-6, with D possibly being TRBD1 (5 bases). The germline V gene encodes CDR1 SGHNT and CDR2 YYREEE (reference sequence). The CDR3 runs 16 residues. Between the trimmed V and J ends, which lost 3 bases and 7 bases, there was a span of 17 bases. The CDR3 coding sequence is TGTGCCAGCAGCTCATGGACACCTTGGAGCAATTCACCCCTCCACTTT. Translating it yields CASSSWTPWSNSPLHF.

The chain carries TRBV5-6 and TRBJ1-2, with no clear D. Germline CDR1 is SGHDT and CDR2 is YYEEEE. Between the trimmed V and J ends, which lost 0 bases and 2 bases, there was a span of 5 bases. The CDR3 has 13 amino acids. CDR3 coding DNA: TGTGCCAGCAGCTTGGACAGAAACTATGGCTACACCTTC. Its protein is CASSLDRNYGYTF.

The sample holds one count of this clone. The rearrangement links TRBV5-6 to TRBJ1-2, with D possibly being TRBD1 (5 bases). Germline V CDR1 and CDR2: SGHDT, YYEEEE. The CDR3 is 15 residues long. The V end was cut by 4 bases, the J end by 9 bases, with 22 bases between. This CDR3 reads CASSLLAGGSLRYTF. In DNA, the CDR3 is TGTGCCAGCAGCCTTCTGGCGGGGGGGTCTTTACGCTACACCTTC.

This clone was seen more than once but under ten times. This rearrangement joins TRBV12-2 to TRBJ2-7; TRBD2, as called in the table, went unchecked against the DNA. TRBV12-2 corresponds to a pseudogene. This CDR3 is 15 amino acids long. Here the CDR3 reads CASRSSRDLSYEQYF. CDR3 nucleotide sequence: TGTGCAAGTCGCTCTAGCAGGGACTTATCCTACGAGCAGTACTTC.

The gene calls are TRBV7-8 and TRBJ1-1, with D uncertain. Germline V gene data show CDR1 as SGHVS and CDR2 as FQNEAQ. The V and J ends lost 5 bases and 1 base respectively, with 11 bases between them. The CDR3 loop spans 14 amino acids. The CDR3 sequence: CASSPLEGNTEAFF. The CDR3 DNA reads TGTGCCAGCAGCCCATTGGAGGGGAACACTGAAGCTTTCTTT.

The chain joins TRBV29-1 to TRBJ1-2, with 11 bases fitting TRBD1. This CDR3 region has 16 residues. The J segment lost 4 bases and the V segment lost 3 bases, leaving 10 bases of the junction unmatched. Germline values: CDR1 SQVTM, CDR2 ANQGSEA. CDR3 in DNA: TGCAGCGTTGAGGGCTATCGGACAGGGGGCAGCTATGGCTACACCTTC. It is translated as CSVEGYRTGGSYGYTF.

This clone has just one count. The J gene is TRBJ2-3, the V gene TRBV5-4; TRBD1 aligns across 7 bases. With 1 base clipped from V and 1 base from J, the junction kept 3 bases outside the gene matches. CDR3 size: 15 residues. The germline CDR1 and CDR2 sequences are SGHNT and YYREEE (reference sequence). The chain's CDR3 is CASSLLRGRTDTQYF. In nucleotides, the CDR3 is TGTGCCAGCAGCTTGTTGAGGGGGCGCACAGATACGCAGTATTTT.

CDR3 sequence reads: CASSVVDRGDYYGYTF. For the CDR3, the DNA is TGTGCCAGCAGCGTAGTCGACAGGGGGGACTACTATGGCTACACCTTC. The chain joins TRBV9 to TRBJ1-2; TRBD1 matches 9 bases. V was pared by 0 bases and J by 3 bases, with 6 bases of the junction left unmatched. The CDR3 consists of 16 residues. In germline, CDR1 is SGDLS, CDR2 YYNGEE.

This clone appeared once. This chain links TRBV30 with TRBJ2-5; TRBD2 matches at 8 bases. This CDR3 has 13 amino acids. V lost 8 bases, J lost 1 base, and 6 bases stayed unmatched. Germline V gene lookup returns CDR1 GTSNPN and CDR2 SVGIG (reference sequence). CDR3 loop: CAVGLAGQETQYF. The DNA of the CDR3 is TGTGCCGTCGGACTAGCCGGCCAAGAGACCCAGTACTTC. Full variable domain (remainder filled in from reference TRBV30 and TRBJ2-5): SQTIHQWPATLVQPVGSPLSLECTVEGTSNPNLYWYRQAAGRGLQLLFYSVGIGQISSEVPQNLSASRPQDRQFILSSKKLLLSDSGFYLCAVGLAGQETQYFGPGTRLLVL.

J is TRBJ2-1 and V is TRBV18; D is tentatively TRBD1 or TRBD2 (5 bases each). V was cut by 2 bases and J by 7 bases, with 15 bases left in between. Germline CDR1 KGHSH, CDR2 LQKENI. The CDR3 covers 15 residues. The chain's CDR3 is CASSPGGPSTNEQFF. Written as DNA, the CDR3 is TGTGCCAGCTCACCAGGGGGACCCTCTACAAATGAGCAGTTCTTC.

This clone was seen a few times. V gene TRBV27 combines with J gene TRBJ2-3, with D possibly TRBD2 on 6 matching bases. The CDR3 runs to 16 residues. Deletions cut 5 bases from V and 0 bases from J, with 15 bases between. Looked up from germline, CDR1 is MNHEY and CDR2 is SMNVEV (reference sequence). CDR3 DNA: TGTGCCAGCAGTCAGGACTACCCAGCTAGCACAGATACGCAGTATTTT. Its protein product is CASSQDYPASTDTQYF.